This T cell receptor beta chain came from a study of T-cell reconstitution after alpha-beta-depleted transplantation in children. Regarding the study as a whole: Expanded graft clones, several hundred of them, were reportedly the source of alpha-beta T cells about two months after transplant. Newly produced T cells mostly provided counts and TCRbeta diversity after one year, as hyperexpanded clones declined. Some patients' high day-60 TCRbeta diversity was traced to surviving recipient T cells and thymic progenitors.

The TCRbeta library incorporated unique molecular identifiers. In TCRdb, the PCR reads were re-called with MiXCR into one record per CDR3 protein. This table holds over 120,000 distinct CDR3 sequences, about 8.8% found once. The CDR3 is made up of 14 amino acids. Germline CDR1 MDHEN, CDR2 SYDVKM. V lost 5 bases and J 0 bases, leaving 11 bases between the germline ends. This clonotype was seen many times. Its antigen is not identified. This clonotype was obtained from a female patient between 2 and 10 years old who had a stem cell transplant for congenital amegakaryocytic thrombocytopenia, so the T cells may come from the graft donor. Material: PBMCs, mostly from graft donor cells, obtained 180 days after TCRalphabeta/CD19-depleted stem cell transplant. The chain is built from TRBV28 and TRBJ2-7; D is possibly TRBD1 (6 bases). CDR3 sequence reads: CASSELGGSYEQYF. The CDR3, as DNA: TGTGCCAGCAGTGAACTAGGGGGCTCCTACGAGCAGTACTTC.